The 5 T cell receptor beta chains presented below share a single source sample, sequenced in a study of OX40 agonist ivuxolimab in advanced cancers. TCRdb keeps only in-frame clones here, not all; method: immunoSEQ multiplex PCR. Here the sample spans around 20,000 clones, 65% to 85% being singletons. Sequencing was performed on CD4+ or CD8+ T cells sorted from blood, taken in a trial of the OX40 agonist ivuxolimab. The receptors were sampled from an adult with an advanced solid tumor such as melanoma, head and neck, liver or kidney cancer.

Notes on this clone: At the DNA level, this CDR3 is encoded by other sequences in the same sample as well. The rearrangement joins TRBV7-9 to TRBJ1-2; TRBD1 matches 9 bases. Germline V gene lookup returns CDR1 SEHNR and CDR2 FQNEAQ (reference sequence). The CDR3 is 14 amino acids. The V segment lost 5 bases and the J segment 3 bases; nucleotides outside the gene matches: 4. The chain's CDR3 is CASSDRDRDYGYTF. The CDR3, as DNA: TGTGCCAGCAGCGACCGGGACAGGGACTATGGCTACACCTTC.

The chain couples TRBV6-6 to TRBJ2-3; no firm D call. V was cut by 4 bases and J by 3 bases, with 8 bases left in between. Germline V gene lookup returns CDR1 MNHNY and CDR2 SVGAGI (reference sequence). The CDR3 spans 13 residues. The CDR3 DNA follows: TGTGCCAGCAGTTTTCCCGGGACAGATACGCAGTATTTT. Protein product: CASSFPGTDTQYF.

This clone was observed a single time. The chain has TRBV28 and TRBJ1-1; a weak D match, TRBD1 (5 bases). Per germline, CDR1 MDHEN and CDR2 SYDVKM. Trimming took off 3 bases at V and 4 bases at J, with 12 bases between the two ends. This CDR3 region has 14 residues. CDR3 sequence reads: CASSLGVWPTEAFF. For the CDR3, the DNA is TGTGCCAGCAGTTTGGGGGTATGGCCCACTGAAGCTTTCTTT.

The chain has TRBV27 and TRBJ2-3; a possible D gene is TRBD1 (7 bases). Per germline, CDR1 MNHEY and CDR2 SMNVEV (reference sequence). This CDR3 has 14 amino acids. The V gene lost 7 bases and the J gene lost 2 bases, with 13 bases spanning the gap. CDR3 region: CASNPGGLTDTQYF. CDR3 DNA sequence: TGTGCCAGCAATCCAGGGGGACTCACAGATACGCAGTATTTT.

This chain connects TRBV6-1 to TRBJ1-1, with D unclear. V was clipped by 3 bases and J by 1 base, with 18 bases between them. This CDR3 has 17 amino acids. Germline V CDR1 and CDR2: MNHNS, SASEGT. In DNA, the CDR3 is TGTGCCAGCAGTGATTCCCTTAGACGGGCGTGGAACACTGAAGCTTTCTTT. Translation: CASSDSLRRAWNTEAFF.